This TCR beta chain was captured by sequencing in a study of response to subunit inactivated influenza vaccine. Findings and limits, study-wide: It was the authors' suggestion that each seasonal influenza vaccination recruits few new T cells.

About this clonotype itself: Its antigen is still unknown.

Trimming pared 1 base from V and 4 bases from J, leaving 8 bases between. The germline CDR1 and CDR2 sequences are DFQATT and SNEGSKA (reference sequence). The CDR3 consists of 13 residues. TCRdb re-derived calls from the RT-PCR reads in MiXCR, one entry per CDR3 protein. The sample lists 600,000 to 700,000 distinct CDR3 sequences, 14% occurring once. The clonotype comes from a man aged 45 to 65 who received an inactivated influenza vaccine. The rearrangement joins TRBV20-1 to TRBJ2-1; weak D call: TRBD2 (5 bases). The sample in question was PBMCs from blood, obtained 14 to 15 days before vaccination. CDR3 protein: CSARALVYNEQFF. The DNA for the CDR3 is TGCAGTGCTAGAGCACTAGTTTACAATGAGCAGTTCTTC.